Below, 22 T cell receptor beta chains from the same sample are listed, as sequenced in a study of early T cells in non-severe SARS-CoV-2 infection. Each CDR3 protein gets one entry after TCRdb re-called the 5' RACE reads with MiXCR. The top ten hold 8.6% of the sample, which has tens of thousands of distinct CDR3 sequences, about 10% seen once. What was sequenced was whole blood. The receptors were sampled from an adult who was a healthcare worker with PCR-confirmed SARS-CoV-2 infection or an uninfected control (not recorded which).

Turning to this clonotype: A much more abundant neighbour one base away suggests this may be a read error. The gene calls are TRBV12-5 and TRBJ2-1; TRBD1 is a possible D gene (6 bases). This CDR3 has 14 residues. CDR1 is LGHNT and CDR2 is FRNRAP in the germline V gene. The CDR3 protein is CASGGQGSYNVQFF. CDR3 DNA sequence: TGTGCTAGTGGGGGGCAGGGGAGCTACAATGTGCAGTTCTTC.

This clonotype occurred many times. V usage is TRBV19 and J usage is TRBJ2-4, with a possible D match to TRBD1 (5 bases). V lost 4 bases, J lost 0 bases, and 16 bases lay in between. Germline V gives CDR1 LNHDA, CDR2 SQIVND (reference sequence). There are 17 residues in the CDR3. CDR3 region: CASSRGTGYLAKNIQYF. The CDR3 DNA sequence: TGTGCCAGTAGTAGGGGTACAGGATATCTAGCCAAAAACATTCAGTACTTC.

This clonotype was recorded at least ten times. The V gene is TRBV7-9, the J gene TRBJ2-3, with a possible D match to TRBD2 (5 bases). CDR1 is SEHNR and CDR2 is FQNEAQ in the germline V gene (reference sequence). With 5 bases removed from V and 0 bases from J, the gap between germline ends came to 15 bases. The CDR3 spans 16 residues. CDR3 region: CASSGLKGGSTDTQYF. CDR3 DNA: TGTGCCAGCAGCGGGTTGAAAGGCGGGAGCACAGATACGCAGTATTTT.

This clonotype has a count of ten or more. The chain combines TRBV5-1 with TRBJ2-1; 12 bases agree with TRBD2. This CDR3 contains 17 residues. Germline values: CDR1 SGHRS, CDR2 YFSETQ. V shed 0 bases, J shed 7 bases, and the junction held 8 bases outside the gene matches. The CDR3: CASSLAQSTSGGNEQFF. CDR3 DNA sequence: TGCGCCAGCAGCTTGGCCCAGTCGACTAGCGGGGGTAATGAGCAGTTCTTC. The whole variable domain, remainder taken from reference TRBV5-1 and TRBJ2-1, is KAGVTQTPRYLIKTRGQQVTLSCSPISGHRSVSWYQQTPGQGLQFLFEYFSETQRNKGNFPGRFSGRQFSNSRSEMNVSTLELGDSALYLCASSLAQSTSGGNEQFFGPGTRLTVL.

This clonotype has more than one count but fewer than ten. The chain is built from TRBV11-2 and TRBJ1-5; D is uncertain. CDR3 size: 13 residues. V was clipped by 3 bases and J by 2 bases, with 5 bases between them. In germline, CDR1 is SGHAT, CDR2 FQNNGV. CDR3 DNA: TGTGCCAGCAGCTTTCAGGGCAATCAGCCCCAGCATTTT. Residues: CASSFQGNQPQHF.

Only a few counts were recorded for this clonotype. The V call is TRBV27, the J call TRBJ2-7; the D call may be TRBD1 or TRBD2 (5 bases each). The V and J ends lost 7 bases and 5 bases respectively, with 9 bases between them. This CDR3 comprises 11 residues. CDR1 is MNHEY, CDR2 SMNVEV, per germline (reference sequence). CDR3 residues: CASNWGNEQYF. CDR3 nucleotides: TGTGCCAGCAATTGGGGGAACGAGCAGTACTTC.

The sample holds many counts of this clonotype. This chain joins TRBV20-1 and TRBJ1-1, with a weak D call TRBD1 (5 bases). The CDR3 extends over 16 amino acids. Deletions cut 0 bases from V and 1 base from J, with 15 bases between. Germline CDR1 and CDR2: DFQATT and SNEGSKA (reference sequence). CDR3: CSARDWVGAANTEAFF. CDR3 bases: TGCAGTGCTAGAGATTGGGTAGGGGCTGCGAACACTGAAGCTTTCTTT.

This clonotype was seen only a few times. The CDR3 here is CASSATGTYEQYF. The CDR3 DNA follows: TGTGCCAGCAGCGCCACCGGGACCTACGAGCAGTACTTC. The chain has TRBV9 and TRBJ2-7; D perhaps matches TRBD2 (5 bases). The CDR3 spans 13 residues. V was cut by 3 bases and J by 2 bases, with 9 bases left in between. Germline CDR1 reads SGDLS; CDR2 reads YYNGEE.

The V call is TRBV18, the J call TRBJ2-2; 8 bases line up with TRBD1. The V segment lost 3 bases and the J segment 0 bases; nucleotides outside the gene matches: 3. Germline V gene data show CDR1 as KGHSH and CDR2 as LQKENI. This CDR3 is built from 16 residues. The CDR3 coding sequence is TGTGCCAGCTCACCGCTGACAGGGGCGAACACCGGGGAGCTGTTTTTT. Translating it yields CASSPLTGANTGELFF. Drawing the rest from reference TRBV18 and TRBJ2-2, the complete variable domain is NAGVMQNPRHLVRRRGQEARLRCSPMKGHSHVYWYRQLPEEGLKFMVYLQKENIIDESGMPKERFSAEFPKEGPSILRIQQVVRGDSAAYFCASSPLTGANTGELFFGEGSRLTVL.

In its sample, this clonotype was seen many times. The CDR3 here is CASSHPGTGGGNTIYF. CDR3 sequence (DNA): TGCGCCAGCAGCCATCCCGGGACAGGGGGCGGAAACACCATATATTTT. The V and J genes are TRBV4-1 and TRBJ1-3; the match to TRBD1 covers 12 bases. CDR3 length equals 16 residues. V was pared by 3 bases and J by 4 bases, with 4 bases of the junction left unmatched. Germline-derived CDR1 and CDR2 are MGHRA and YSYEKL.

This clonotype came up many times. This chain connects TRBV6-2 or TRBV6-3 to TRBJ2-5; weak D call: TRBD1 (6 bases). Trimming took off 9 bases at V and 3 bases at J, with 23 bases between the two ends. CDR3 length: 16 amino acids. Germline assignment: CDR1 MNHEY and CDR2 SVGEGT. The CDR3 DNA follows: TGTGCCAGTAGGACAGCTCGACTCCGGGACAAAGAGACCCAGTACTTC. Its protein is CASRTARLRDKETQYF.

This clonotype was counted a few times. The CDR3 region is CASGEGGYSNQPQHF. The CDR3 coding sequence is TGTGCCAGCGGAGAAGGGGGGTATAGCAATCAGCCCCAGCATTTT. The V and J genes are TRBV6-6 and TRBJ1-5; tentatively, D is TRBD1 (6 bases). V was shortened by 8 bases and J by 0 bases, with 14 bases between the two germline ends. Germline lookup yields CDR1 MNHNY and CDR2 SVGAGI (reference sequence). The CDR3 extends over 15 amino acids.

This clonotype was observed a handful of times. The chain carries TRBV18 and TRBJ1-4; 7 bases fit TRBD1. CDR1 and CDR2 from the germline V gene are KGHSH and LQKENI. This CDR3 has 15 amino acids. Germline trimming cut 3 bases from V and 1 base from J; bases unmatched to any gene: 2. The CDR3 coding sequence is TGTGCCAGCTCACCTTGGGACAGAACTAATGAAAAACTGTTTTTT. Translation: CASSPWDRTNEKLFF. Full variable domain (outside the CDR3, taken from reference TRBV18 and TRBJ1-4): NAGVMQNPRHLVRRRGQEARLRCSPMKGHSHVYWYRQLPEEGLKFMVYLQKENIIDESGMPKERFSAEFPKEGPSILRIQQVVRGDSAAYFCASSPWDRTNEKLFFGSGTQLSVL.

This clonotype was counted ten times or more. The J gene is TRBJ2-2, the V gene TRBV7-6; D perhaps matches TRBD1 (5 bases). Trimming took 8 bases from V and 3 from J, leaving 10 bases between them. The CDR3 extends over 13 amino acids. CDR1 is SGHVS and CDR2 is FNYEAQ in the germline V gene. The CDR3 is CASQQGDTGELFF. The CDR3 DNA reads as TGTGCCAGCCAACAAGGGGACACCGGGGAGCTGTTTTTT.

This clonotype was seen many times. V usage is TRBV7-6 and J usage is TRBJ2-5; unclear D gene. The CDR3 has 13 amino acids. Germline V gene lookup returns CDR1 SGHVS and CDR2 FNYEAQ. Trimming removed 1 base at V and 2 bases at J, with 5 bases between. CDR3 bases: TGTGCCAGCAGCTTAGACTGGCAAGAGACCCAGTACTTC. Translated, it gives CASSLDWQETQYF.

Ten or more counts support this clonotype. This chain's CDR3 is CASSLVAPITEAFF. As DNA, the CDR3 is TGTGCCAGCAGCTTAGTGGCCCCGATCACTGAAGCTTTCTTT. The chain has TRBV7-2 and TRBJ1-1; D remains unclear. The CDR3 runs to 14 residues. Germline V gives CDR1 SGHTA, CDR2 FQGNSA. Trimming left V 1 base short and J 4 bases short, with 10 bases between.

In this sample, this clonotype turned up many times. This chain connects TRBV11-2 to TRBJ2-1, with 12 positions matching TRBD2. There are 15 residues in the CDR3. The V segment lost 6 bases and the J segment 8 bases; nucleotides outside the gene matches: 8. Germline assignment: CDR1 SGHAT and CDR2 FQNNGV. The CDR3, as DNA: TGTGCCAGCAGGCCCCTAGCGGGAGGGCTCTATGAGCAGTTCTTC. This translates into CASRPLAGGLYEQFF.

A remark on this clonotype: Since a much larger clone is just one base distant, this may be a read error. The chain uses TRBV7-2 and TRBJ2-4; the D call may be TRBD1 or TRBD2 (5 bases each). V was pared by 1 base and J by 9 bases, with 13 bases between. Germline V gives CDR1 SGHTA, CDR2 FQGNSA. The CDR3 consists of 14 residues. The CDR3 reads CASSLERGTAIQYF. CDR3 bases: TGTGCCAGCAGCTTAGAAAGAGGGACGGCCATTCAGTACTTC.

A note on this clonotype: A much larger clone lies a single base off, so this may be a read error. The chain joins TRBV20-1 to TRBJ1-1, with 8 bases that match TRBD1. After removal of 6 bases from V and 4 bases from J, the junction contained 10 bases not matched to a gene. Germline V lookup: CDR1 DFQATT, CDR2 SNEGSKA (reference sequence). The CDR3 is 14 amino acids. The CDR3 nucleotides read TGCAGTGCCAGGATCGCCGGGACAGGCACTGAAGCTTTCTTT. It translates to CSARIAGTGTEAFF.

The table lists this clonotype with a few counts. The CDR3, as DNA: TGCGCCAGCAGCTTCTCCGGACTAGCGGGAGGGTACGGAACCAAAAACATTCAGTACTTC. Amino acids: CASSFSGLAGGYGTKNIQYF. The chain recombines TRBV5-1 with TRBJ2-4; 15 positions match TRBD2. V gave up 2 bases and J gave up 2 bases; unmatched junction bases: 11. The CDR3 is 20 amino acids. Germline V gene sequence: CDR1 SGHRS, CDR2 YFSETQ.

This clonotype appeared many times. This chain links TRBV11-2 with TRBJ2-3, with a weak D call TRBD1 (6 bases). This CDR3 is built from 15 residues. Deletions cut 5 bases from V and 4 bases from J, with 16 bases between. CDR1 and CDR2 (germline): SGHAT, FQNNGV. The CDR3 reads CASSPQGTTADTQYF. The DNA for the CDR3 is TGTGCCAGCAGCCCACAAGGGACAACGGCAGATACGCAGTATTTT.

For this clonotype: A read error may be the cause here, since a much bigger clone is one base away. This chain joins TRBV18 and TRBJ2-7; tentative D call: TRBD2 (7 bases). V was cut by 6 bases and J by 0 bases, with 18 bases left in between. Germline V gene lookup returns CDR1 KGHSH and CDR2 LQKENI. This CDR3 has 16 amino acids. CDR3 bases: TGTGCCAGCTCGCAAAGCGGGGACATTAGCTCCTACGAGCAGTACTTC. Its translation is CASSQSGDISSYEQYF.